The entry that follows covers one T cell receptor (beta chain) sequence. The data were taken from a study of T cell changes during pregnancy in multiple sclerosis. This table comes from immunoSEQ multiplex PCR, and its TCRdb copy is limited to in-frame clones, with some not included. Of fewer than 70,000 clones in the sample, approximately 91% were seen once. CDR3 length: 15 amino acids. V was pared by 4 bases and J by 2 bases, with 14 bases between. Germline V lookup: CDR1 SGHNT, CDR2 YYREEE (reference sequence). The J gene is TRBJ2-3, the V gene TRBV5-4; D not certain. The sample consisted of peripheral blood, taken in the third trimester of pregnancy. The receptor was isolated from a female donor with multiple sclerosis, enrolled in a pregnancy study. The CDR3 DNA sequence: TGTGCCAGCAGCCCGGAACCTAGTCCCACAGATACGCAGTATTTT. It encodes CASSPEPSPTDTQYF. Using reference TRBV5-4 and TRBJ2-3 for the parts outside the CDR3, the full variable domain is ETGVTQSPTHLIKTRGQQVTLRCSSQSGHNTVSWYQQALGQGPQFIFQYYREEENGRGNFPPRFSGLQFPNYSSELNVNALELDDSALYLCASSPEPSPTDTQYFGPGTRLTVL.